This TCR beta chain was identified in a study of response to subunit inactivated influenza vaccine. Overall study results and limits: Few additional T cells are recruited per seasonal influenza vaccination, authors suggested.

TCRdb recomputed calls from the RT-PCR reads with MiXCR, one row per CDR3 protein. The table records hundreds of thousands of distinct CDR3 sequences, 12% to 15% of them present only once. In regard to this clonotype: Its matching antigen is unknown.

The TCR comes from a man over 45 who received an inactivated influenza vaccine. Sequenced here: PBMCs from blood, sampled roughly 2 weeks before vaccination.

Here the CDR3 reads CASSIGTYSTDTQYF. As DNA, the CDR3 is TGTGCCAGTAGTATCGGGACATACAGCACAGATACGCAGTATTTT. J is TRBJ2-3 and V is TRBV19; D may be TRBD1 (6 bases). Germline assignment: CDR1 LNHDA and CDR2 SQIVND (reference sequence). The V gene lost 3 bases and the J gene lost 0 bases, with 10 bases spanning the gap. The CDR3 consists of 15 residues.